A selection of T cell receptor beta chains follows, all from one sample in a study of cytomegalovirus exposure and HLA in healthy donors. Sequenced by immunoSEQ multiplex PCR; TCRdb stores in-frame clones only, minus some. The sample shows 150,000 to 250,000 clones, approximately 78% of them seen only once. Sequencing was done on a sample of PBMCs. The source is a woman aged 50 to 60 in good health and CMV-seropositive. Both conserved end residues are part of each CDR3. The order of the fields is V gene, J gene, clone size, D gene, CDR3 DNA, CDR3 protein. The D gene is left open where the match is weak. Clone size, where shown, is once, few, many, or a class for clones that have expanded.

v_gene: TRBV9
j_gene: TRBJ2-2
abundance: -
d_gene: -
CDR3nt: TGTGCCAGCAGCGTAGTCCAGGGCACGAACACCGGGGAGCTGTTTTTT
CDR3aa: CASSVVQGTNTGELFF

v_gene: TRBV11-3
j_gene: TRBJ2-7
abundance: -
d_gene: TRBD1
CDR3nt: TGTGCCAGCAGCACAGGGGGTACTGGGGACTACGAGCAGTACTTC
CDR3aa: CASSTGGTGDYEQYF

v_gene: TRBV19
j_gene: TRBJ2-7
abundance: -
d_gene: -
CDR3nt: TGTGCCAGTAGTTGGGCAAGAAGCCCCTACGAGCAGTACTTC
CDR3aa: CASSWARSPYEQYF

v_gene: TRBV7-7
j_gene: TRBJ2-5
abundance: -
d_gene: -
CDR3nt: TGTGCTAGCAGCTCAGCCGGGGTACAGGGAGGGCAAGAGACCCAGTACTTC
CDR3aa: CASSSAGVQGGQETQYF

v_gene: TRBV27
j_gene: TRBJ2-2
abundance: -
d_gene: -
CDR3nt: TGTGCCAGCAGTCAAACAGGGCTCACCGGGGAGCTGTTTTTT
CDR3aa: CASSQTGLTGELFF

v_gene: TRBV27
j_gene: TRBJ1-1
abundance: few
d_gene: -
CDR3nt: TGTGCCAGCAGTGTATTCAAGAACACTGAAGCTTTCTTT
CDR3aa: CASSVFKNTEAFF

v_gene: TRBV9
j_gene: TRBJ1-2
abundance: -
d_gene: TRBD1
CDR3nt: TGTGCCAGCAGCAGGACAGGGAACTATGGCTACACCTTC
CDR3aa: CASSRTGNYGYTF

v_gene: TRBV20-1
j_gene: TRBJ1-4
abundance: -
d_gene: -
CDR3nt: TGCAGTGCCGGGGGGGTTGAAAAACTGTTTTTT
CDR3aa: CSAGGVEKLFF

v_gene: TRBV7-2
j_gene: TRBJ2-2
abundance: -
d_gene: TRBD2
CDR3nt: TGTGCCAGCACCCTGGGACTAGCCAACACCGGGGAGCTGTTTTTT
CDR3aa: CASTLGLANTGELFF

v_gene: TRBV5-1
j_gene: TRBJ2-5
abundance: -
d_gene: -
CDR3nt: TGCGCCAGCAGCTTGCTGTACCAAGAGACCCAGTACTTC
CDR3aa: CASSLLYQETQYF

v_gene: TRBV5-1
j_gene: TRBJ2-2
abundance: -
d_gene: TRBD2
CDR3nt: TGCGCCAGCAGCTCCTCAGCGGGAGGCCAGAACACCGGGGAGCTGTTTTTT
CDR3aa: CASSSSAGGQNTGELFF

v_gene: TRBV28
j_gene: TRBJ1-1
abundance: -
d_gene: -
CDR3nt: TGTGCCAGCAGCGAAGGACAGATCGACACTGAAGCTTTCTTT
CDR3aa: CASSEGQIDTEAFF

v_gene: TRBV5-4
j_gene: TRBJ1-4
abundance: -
d_gene: -
CDR3nt: TGTGCCAGCAGCTTGGGGCCAGGGATTGAAAAACTGTTTTTT
CDR3aa: CASSLGPGIEKLFF

v_gene: TRBV5-1
j_gene: TRBJ2-7
abundance: few
d_gene: TRBD1
CDR3nt: TGCGCCAGCAGCACAACCCGACAGGGGTCCTACGAGCAGTACTTC
CDR3aa: CASSTTRQGSYEQYF

v_gene: TRBV6-5
j_gene: TRBJ1-3
abundance: -
d_gene: -
CDR3nt: TGTGCCAGCAGTTACGGACAGATTCCTGGAAACACCATATATTTT
CDR3aa: CASSYGQIPGNTIYF

v_gene: TRBV2
j_gene: TRBJ1-2
abundance: -
d_gene: TRBD1
CDR3nt: TGTGCCAGCAGGCCCCGGACAGGGATCTATGGCTACACCTTC
CDR3aa: CASRPRTGIYGYTF